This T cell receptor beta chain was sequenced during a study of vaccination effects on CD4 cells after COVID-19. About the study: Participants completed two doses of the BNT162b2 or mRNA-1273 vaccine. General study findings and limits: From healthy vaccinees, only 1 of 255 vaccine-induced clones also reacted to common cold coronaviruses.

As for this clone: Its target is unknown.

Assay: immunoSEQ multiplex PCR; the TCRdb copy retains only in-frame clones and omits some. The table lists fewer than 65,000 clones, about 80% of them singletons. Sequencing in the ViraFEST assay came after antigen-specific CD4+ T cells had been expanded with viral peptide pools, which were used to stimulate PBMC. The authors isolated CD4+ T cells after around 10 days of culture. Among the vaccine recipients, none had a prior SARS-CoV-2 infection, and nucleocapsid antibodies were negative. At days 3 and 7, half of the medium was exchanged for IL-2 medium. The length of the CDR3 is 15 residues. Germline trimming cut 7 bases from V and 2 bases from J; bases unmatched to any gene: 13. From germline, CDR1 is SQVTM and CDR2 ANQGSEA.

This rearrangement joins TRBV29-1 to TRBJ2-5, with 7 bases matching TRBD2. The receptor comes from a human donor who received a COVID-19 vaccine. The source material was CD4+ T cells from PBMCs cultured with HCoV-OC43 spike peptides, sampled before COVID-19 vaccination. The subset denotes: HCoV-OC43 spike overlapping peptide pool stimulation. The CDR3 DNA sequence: TGCAGCGCTCCCCGGTGGGGGGGAGGTCAAGAGACCCAGTACTTC. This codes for CSAPRWGGGQETQYF.